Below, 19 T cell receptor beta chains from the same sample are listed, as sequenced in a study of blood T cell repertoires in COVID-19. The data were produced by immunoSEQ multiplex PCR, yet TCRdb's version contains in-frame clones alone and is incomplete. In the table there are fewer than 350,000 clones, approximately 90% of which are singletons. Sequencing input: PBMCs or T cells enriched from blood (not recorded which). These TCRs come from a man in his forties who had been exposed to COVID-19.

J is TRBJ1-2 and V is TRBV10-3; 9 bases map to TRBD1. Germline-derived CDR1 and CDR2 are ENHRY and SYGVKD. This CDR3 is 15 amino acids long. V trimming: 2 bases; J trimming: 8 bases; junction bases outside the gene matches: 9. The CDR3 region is CAISEGTGPLEGYTF. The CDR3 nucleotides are TGTGCCATCAGTGAGGGGACAGGGCCCTTAGAAGGCTACACCTTC.

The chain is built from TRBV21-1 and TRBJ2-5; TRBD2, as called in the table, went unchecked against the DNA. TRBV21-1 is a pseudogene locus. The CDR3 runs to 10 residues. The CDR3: CASSIGTQYF. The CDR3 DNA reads TGTGCCAGCAGCATCGGGACCCAGTACTTC.

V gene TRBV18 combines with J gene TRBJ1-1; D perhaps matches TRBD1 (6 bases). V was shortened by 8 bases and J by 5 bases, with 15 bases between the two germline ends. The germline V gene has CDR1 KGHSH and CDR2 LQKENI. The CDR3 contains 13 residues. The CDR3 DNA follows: TGTGCCAGCCGGCCCACAGGGCCTACTGAAGCTTTCTTT. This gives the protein CASRPTGPTEAFF. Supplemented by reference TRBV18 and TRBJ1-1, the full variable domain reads NAGVMQNPRHLVRRRGQEARLRCSPMKGHSHVYWYRQLPEEGLKFMVYLQKENIIDESGMPKERFSAEFPKEGPSILRIQQVVRGDSAAYFCASRPTGPTEAFFGQGTRLTVV.

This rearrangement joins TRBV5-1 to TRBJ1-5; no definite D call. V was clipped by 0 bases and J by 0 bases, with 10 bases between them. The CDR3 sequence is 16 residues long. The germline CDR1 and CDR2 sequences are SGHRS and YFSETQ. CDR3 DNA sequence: TGCGCCAGCAGCTTGGAGGCAGCGCATAGCAATCAGCCCCAGCATTTT. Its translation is CASSLEAAHSNQPQHF.

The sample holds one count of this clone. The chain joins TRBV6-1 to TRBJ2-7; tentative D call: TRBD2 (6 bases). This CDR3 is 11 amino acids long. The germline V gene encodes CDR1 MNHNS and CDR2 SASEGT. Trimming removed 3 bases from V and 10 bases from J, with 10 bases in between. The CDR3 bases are TGTGCCAGCAGTGAGGGGACTGCTCAGTACTTC. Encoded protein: CASSEGTAQYF.

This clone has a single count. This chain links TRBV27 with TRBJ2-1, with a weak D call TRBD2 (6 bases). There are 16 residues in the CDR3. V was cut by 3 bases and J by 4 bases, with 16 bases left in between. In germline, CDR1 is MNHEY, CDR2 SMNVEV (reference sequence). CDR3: CASSFIGGALYNEQFF. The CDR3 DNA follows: TGTGCCAGCAGTTTTATCGGGGGTGCTTTATACAATGAGCAGTTCTTC.

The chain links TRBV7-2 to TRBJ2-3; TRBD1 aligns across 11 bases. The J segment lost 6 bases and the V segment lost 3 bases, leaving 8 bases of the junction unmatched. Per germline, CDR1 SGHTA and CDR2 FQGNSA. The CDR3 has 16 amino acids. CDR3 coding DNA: TGTGCCAGCAGCTTCAGGACAGGGGGCCCCACGGATACGCAGTATTTT. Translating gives CASSFRTGGPTDTQYF.

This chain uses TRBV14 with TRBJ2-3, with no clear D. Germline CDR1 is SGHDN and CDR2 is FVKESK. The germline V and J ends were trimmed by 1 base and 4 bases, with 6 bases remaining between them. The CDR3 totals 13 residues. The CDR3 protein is CASSQGLADTQYF. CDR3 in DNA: TGTGCCAGCAGCCAAGGCCTAGCAGATACGCAGTATTTT.

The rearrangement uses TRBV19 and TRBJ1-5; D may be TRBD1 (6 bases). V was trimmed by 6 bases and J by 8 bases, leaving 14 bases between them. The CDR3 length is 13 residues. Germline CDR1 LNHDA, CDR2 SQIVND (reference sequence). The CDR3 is CASSITGFEPQHF. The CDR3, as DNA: TGTGCCAGTAGCATAACAGGGTTCGAGCCCCAGCATTTT.

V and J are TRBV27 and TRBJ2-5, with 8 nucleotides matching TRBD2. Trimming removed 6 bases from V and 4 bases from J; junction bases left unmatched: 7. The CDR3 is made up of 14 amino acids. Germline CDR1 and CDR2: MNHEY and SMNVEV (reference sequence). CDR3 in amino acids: CASRKAGAGETQYF. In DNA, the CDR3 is TGTGCCAGCAGGAAAGCGGGAGCCGGAGAGACCCAGTACTTC.

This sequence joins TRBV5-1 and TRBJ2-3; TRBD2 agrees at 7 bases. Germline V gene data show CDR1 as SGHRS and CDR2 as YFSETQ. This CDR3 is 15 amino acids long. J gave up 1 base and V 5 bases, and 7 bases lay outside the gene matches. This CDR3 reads CASRSREEGTDTQYF. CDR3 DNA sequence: TGCGCCAGCAGGTCACGGGAGGAGGGCACAGATACGCAGTATTTT.

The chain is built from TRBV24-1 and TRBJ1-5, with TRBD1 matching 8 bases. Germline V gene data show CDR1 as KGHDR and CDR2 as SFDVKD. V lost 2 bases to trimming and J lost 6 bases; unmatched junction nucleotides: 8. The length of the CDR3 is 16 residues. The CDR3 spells CATSDSGRGPGQPQHF. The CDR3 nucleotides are TGTGCCACCAGTGATTCGGGCAGGGGGCCTGGTCAGCCCCAGCATTTT.

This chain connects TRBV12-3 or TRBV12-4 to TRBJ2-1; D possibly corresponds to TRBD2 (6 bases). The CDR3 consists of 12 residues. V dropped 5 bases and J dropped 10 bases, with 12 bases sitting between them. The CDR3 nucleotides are TGTGCCAGCAGTCCAGCGGGCCTCGAGCAGTTCTTC. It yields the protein CASSPAGLEQFF.

The CDR3 nucleotides are TGTGCCAGCAGCTTAGCCCCAGCTAATGAAAAACTGTTTTTT. It specifies CASSLAPANEKLFF. V usage is TRBV7-2 and J usage is TRBJ1-4; no reliable D call. Germline V lookup: CDR1 SGHTA, CDR2 FQGNSA. This CDR3 contains 14 residues. Trimming shortened V by 0 bases and J by 3 bases, and 5 bases separated the two germline ends.

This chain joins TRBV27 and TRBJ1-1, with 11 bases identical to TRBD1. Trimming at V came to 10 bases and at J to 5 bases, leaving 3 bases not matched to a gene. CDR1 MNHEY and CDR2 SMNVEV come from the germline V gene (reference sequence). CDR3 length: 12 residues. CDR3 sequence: CATGQGATEAFF. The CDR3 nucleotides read TGTGCCACCGGACAGGGGGCGACTGAAGCTTTCTTT.

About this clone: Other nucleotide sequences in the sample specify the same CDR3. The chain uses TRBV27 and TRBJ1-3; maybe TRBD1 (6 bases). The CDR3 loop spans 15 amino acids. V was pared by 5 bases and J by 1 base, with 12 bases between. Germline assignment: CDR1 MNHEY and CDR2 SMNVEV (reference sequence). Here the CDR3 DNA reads TGTGCCAGCAGTGCTGGGACATCATCTGGAAACACCATATATTTT. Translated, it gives CASSAGTSSGNTIYF.

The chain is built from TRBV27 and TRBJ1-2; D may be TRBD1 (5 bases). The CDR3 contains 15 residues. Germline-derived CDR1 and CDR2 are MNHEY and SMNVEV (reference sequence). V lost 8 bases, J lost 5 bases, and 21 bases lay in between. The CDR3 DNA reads TGTGCCAGCTCCCCGTCCGGGAGGGGCCCTTATGGCTACACCTTC. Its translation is CASSPSGRGPYGYTF.

CDR3 loop: CASSPLAGGVDNEQFF. The CDR3 DNA reads as TGTGCCAGCAGCCCCTTAGCGGGAGGGGTTGACAATGAGCAGTTCTTC. This chain uses TRBV7-2 with TRBJ2-1; 11 nucleotides line up with TRBD2. This CDR3 comprises 16 residues. The germline gives CDR1 SGHTA, CDR2 FQGNSA. V shed 5 bases, J shed 5 bases, and the junction held 8 bases outside the gene matches.

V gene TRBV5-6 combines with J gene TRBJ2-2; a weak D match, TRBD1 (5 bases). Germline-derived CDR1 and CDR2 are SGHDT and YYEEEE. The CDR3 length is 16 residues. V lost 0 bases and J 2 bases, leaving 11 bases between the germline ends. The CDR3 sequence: CASSLGQIINTGELFF. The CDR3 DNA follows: TGTGCCAGCAGCTTGGGACAGATAATAAACACCGGGGAGCTGTTTTTT. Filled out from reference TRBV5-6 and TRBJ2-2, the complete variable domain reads DAGVTQSPTHLIKTRGQQVTLRCSPKSGHDTVSWYQQALGQGPQFIFQYYEEEERQRGNFPDRFSGHQFPNYSSELNVNALLLGDSALYLCASSLGQIINTGELFFGEGSRLTVL.